This T cell receptor (beta chain) was documented in a study of blood T cell repertoires in COVID-19. Study at large: COVID-19 samples, acute and convalescent, were from the United States, Italy and Spain. PBMCs, B-cell-depleted T cells, or T cells provided the cDNA or gDNA that made up the material.

Germline CDR1 SEHNR, CDR2 FQNEAQ (reference sequence). V was pared by 2 bases and J by 5 bases, with 13 bases between. The CDR3 covers 14 residues. Sequencing used immunoSEQ multiplex PCR; TCRdb keeps in-frame clones, though not all of them. The table shows 650,000 to 800,000 clones, with 75% to 90% occurring only once. The sequencing sample was made of peripheral blood. The source is a young woman with acute or convalescent COVID-19. V is TRBV7-9 and J is TRBJ2-7, with a possible D match to TRBD1 (5 bases). The CDR3: CASSLLQGLDEQYF. The CDR3 DNA reads TGTGCCAGCAGCTTACTTCAGGGTCTAGACGAGCAGTACTTC. The full variable domain, rest sourced from reference TRBV7-9 and TRBJ2-7, is DTGVSQNPRHKITKRGQNVTFRCDPISEHNRLYWYRQTLGQGPEFLTYFQNEAQLEKSRLLSDRFSAERPKGSFSTLEIQRTEQGDSAMYLCASSLLQGLDEQYFGPGTRLTVT.